Below, 15 T cell receptor beta chains from the same sample are listed, as sequenced in a study of siplizumab effects on memory and regulatory T cells. Sequenced by immunoSEQ multiplex PCR; TCRdb stores in-frame clones only, minus some. The sample consists of 92,000 or so clones, approximately 90% of them appearing once. What was sequenced was CD4+ T cells sorted from blood. The receptors come from a human donor in good health.

The chain uses TRBV28 and TRBJ1-2; unclear D gene. This CDR3 contains 15 residues. Germline V CDR1 and CDR2: MDHEN, SYDVKM. V lost 2 bases, J lost 8 bases, and 18 bases lay in between. The CDR3 loop reads CASSLALAGYLGYTF. In DNA form, the CDR3 reads TGTGCCAGCAGTTTAGCCCTAGCGGGATACCTCGGCTACACCTTC.

The chain uses TRBV19 and TRBJ1-5; D unclear. The V gene lost 6 bases and the J gene lost 6 bases, with 18 bases spanning the gap. Germline CDR1 reads LNHDA; CDR2 reads SQIVND (reference sequence). This CDR3 is built from 15 residues. DNA of the CDR3: TGTGCCAGTAGAGTCCTTGAAGGGTCAGCTCAGCCCCAGCATTTT. It encodes CASRVLEGSAQPQHF. Supplemented by reference TRBV19 and TRBJ1-5, the full variable domain reads DGGITQSPKYLFRKEGQNVTLSCEQNLNHDAMYWYRQDPGQGLRLIYYSQIVNDFQKGDIAEGYSVSREKKESFPLTVTSAQKNPTAFYLCASRVLEGSAQPQHFGDGTRLSIL.

The rearrangement uses TRBV2 and TRBJ2-1, with 10 positions matching TRBD2. The ends lost 6 bases at V and 3 bases at J; junction bases unmatched: 8. The CDR3 has 16 amino acids. Germline V CDR1 and CDR2: SNHLY, FYNNEI. CDR3 coding DNA: TGTGCCAGCAGCCAAGGGACTAGCGAGTACTACAATGAGCAGTTCTTC. It is translated as CASSQGTSEYYNEQFF.

The chain employs TRBV7-2 and TRBJ2-3; TRBD2 matches at 8 bases. Germline V gene data show CDR1 as SGHTA and CDR2 as FQGNSA. The CDR3 is 16 amino acids. With V trimmed by 0 bases and J by 1 base, 3 bases remained unmatched. The DNA for the CDR3 is TGTGCCAGCAGCTTAGCCGCGACTAGCGGCACAGATACGCAGTATTTT. As protein: CASSLAATSGTDTQYF. Supplemented by reference TRBV7-2 and TRBJ2-3, the full variable domain reads GAGVSQSPSNKVTEKGKDVELRCDPISGHTALYWYRQSLGQGLEFLIYFQGNSAPDKSGLPSDRFSAERTGGSVSTLTIQRTQQEDSAVYLCASSLAATSGTDTQYFGPGTRLTVL.

The chain uses TRBV4-1 and TRBJ1-1; D call uncertain. CDR3 length equals 14 residues. Trimming shortened V by 0 bases and J by 4 bases, and 9 bases separated the two germline ends. Germline values: CDR1 MGHRA, CDR2 YSYEKL. CDR3 sequence: CASSQDIRGTEAFF. The CDR3 DNA reads TGCGCCAGCAGCCAAGATATCCGGGGCACTGAAGCTTTCTTT.

CDR3 sequence: CASSEGRPYEQYF. CDR3 nucleotide sequence: TGTGCCAGCAGTGAGGGACGGCCCTACGAGCAGTACTTC. The gene calls are TRBV25-1 and TRBJ2-7; possibly TRBD1 or TRBD2 for D (5 bases each). The CDR3 spans 13 residues. Trimming pared 3 bases from V and 2 bases from J, leaving 8 bases between. The germline gives CDR1 MGHDK, CDR2 SYGVNS.

The chain combines TRBV6-1 with TRBJ1-5, with TRBD1 matching 8 bases. Unmatched junction bases numbered 8, after V lost 4 bases and J lost 6 bases. The length of the CDR3 is 15 residues. The germline gives CDR1 MNHNS, CDR2 SASEGT. The DNA of the CDR3 is TGTGCCAGCAGTGCTCCCGGGACAGGCAGTCAGCCCCAGCATTTT. Amino acids: CASSAPGTGSQPQHF.

The rearrangement joins TRBV9 to TRBJ1-2; D may be TRBD1 (6 bases). The CDR3 is made up of 13 amino acids. The germline V gene has CDR1 SGDLS and CDR2 YYNGEE. V was pared by 2 bases and J by 7 bases, with 12 bases between. Here the CDR3 reads CASSVGGASGYTF. The CDR3 bases are TGTGCCAGCAGCGTGGGGGGCGCAAGTGGCTACACCTTC.

This clone occurred a few times. The chain recombines TRBV28 with TRBJ1-5; no clear D. The length of the CDR3 is 12 residues. V was shortened by 3 bases and J by 0 bases, with 0 bases between the two germline ends. From germline, CDR1 is MDHEN and CDR2 SYDVKM. The CDR3 DNA follows: TGTGCCAGCAGTTTTAGCAATCAGCCCCAGCATTTT. Protein: CASSFSNQPQHF.

The V and J genes are TRBV5-1 and TRBJ2-1; 14 bases line up with TRBD2. The germline gives CDR1 SGHRS, CDR2 YFSETQ. The CDR3 spans 16 residues. V lost 4 bases to trimming and J lost 7 bases; unmatched junction nucleotides: 7. The CDR3: CASSGTGTSGSNEQFF. CDR3 nucleotide sequence: TGCGCCAGCAGCGGAACCGGGACTAGCGGGAGTAATGAGCAGTTCTTC.

This clone is a singleton in its sample. The chain carries TRBV5-4 and TRBJ2-3, with D unresolved. The germline V gene has CDR1 SGHNT and CDR2 YYREEE (reference sequence). V gave up 1 base and J gave up 3 bases, with 9 bases separating them. The CDR3 has 14 residues. The CDR3 nucleotides are TGTGCCAGCAGCTTGCCAGCGCGGACAGATACGCAGTATTTT. It specifies CASSLPARTDTQYF.

The V gene is TRBV19, the J gene TRBJ2-6, with TRBD1 as a possible D gene (5 bases). The germline V gene has CDR1 LNHDA and CDR2 SQIVND (reference sequence). V gave up 4 bases and J gave up 0 bases, with 10 bases separating them. The CDR3 has 16 amino acids. The CDR3 loop is CASSKRQNSGANVLTF. The CDR3 DNA sequence: TGTGCCAGTAGTAAAAGACAGAACTCTGGGGCCAACGTCCTGACTTTC.

The genes are TRBV19 and TRBJ2-7, with D possibly TRBD2 on 6 matching bases. Germline CDR1 is LNHDA and CDR2 is SQIVND (reference sequence). V was clipped by 1 base and J by 3 bases, with 7 bases between them. This CDR3 has 13 amino acids. The CDR3: CASSIGLVYEQYF. The CDR3 DNA is TGTGCCAGTAGTATAGGACTAGTCTACGAGCAGTACTTC.

This clone has a handful of counts. This chain links TRBV9 with TRBJ2-2; the match to TRBD1 covers 7 bases. The germline V gene has CDR1 SGDLS and CDR2 YYNGEE. Germline trimming cut 3 bases from V and 4 bases from J; bases unmatched to any gene: 6. The CDR3 loop spans 15 amino acids. In nucleotides, the CDR3 is TGTGCCAGCAGCGCGGGACAGCGAGGCACCGGGGAGCTGTTTTTT. Protein sequence: CASSAGQRGTGELFF. The full variable domain, with the rest looked up from reference TRBV9 and TRBJ2-2, is DSGVTQTPKHLITATGQRVTLRCSPRSGDLSVYWYQQSLDQGLQFLIQYYNGEERAKGNILERFSAQQFPDLHSELNLSSLELGDSALYFCASSAGQRGTGELFFGEGSRLTVL.

Here the CDR3 DNA reads TGCGCCAGCAGCCAAGTAGAGGCTCGGGACATATCCTACGAGCAGTACTTC. Residues: CASSQVEARDISYEQYF. The chain couples TRBV4-3 to TRBJ2-7; TRBD1 might be the D (6 bases). This CDR3 is built from 17 residues. The ends were cut back, 1 base at V and 1 base at J, with 17 bases in the middle. Germline lookup yields CDR1 LGHNA and CDR2 YSLEER.